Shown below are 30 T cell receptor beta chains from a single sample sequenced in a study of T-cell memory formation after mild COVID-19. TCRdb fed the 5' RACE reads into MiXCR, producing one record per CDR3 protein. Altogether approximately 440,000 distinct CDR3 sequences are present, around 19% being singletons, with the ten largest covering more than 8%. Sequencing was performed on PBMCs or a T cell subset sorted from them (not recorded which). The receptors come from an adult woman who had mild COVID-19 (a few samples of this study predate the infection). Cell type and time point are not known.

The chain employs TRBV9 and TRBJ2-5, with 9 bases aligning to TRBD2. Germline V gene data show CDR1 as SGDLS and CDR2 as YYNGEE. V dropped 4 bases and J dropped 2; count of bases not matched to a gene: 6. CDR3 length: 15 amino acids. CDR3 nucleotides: TGTGCCAGCAGCTCAAGCGGGGGGAGACAAGAGACCCAGTACTTC. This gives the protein CASSSSGGRQETQYF.

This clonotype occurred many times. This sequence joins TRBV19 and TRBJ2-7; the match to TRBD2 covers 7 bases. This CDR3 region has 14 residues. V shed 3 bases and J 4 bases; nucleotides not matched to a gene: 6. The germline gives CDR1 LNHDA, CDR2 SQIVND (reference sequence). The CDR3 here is CASSINPGGYEQYF. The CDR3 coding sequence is TGTGCCAGTAGTATCAATCCGGGGGGATACGAGCAGTACTTC.

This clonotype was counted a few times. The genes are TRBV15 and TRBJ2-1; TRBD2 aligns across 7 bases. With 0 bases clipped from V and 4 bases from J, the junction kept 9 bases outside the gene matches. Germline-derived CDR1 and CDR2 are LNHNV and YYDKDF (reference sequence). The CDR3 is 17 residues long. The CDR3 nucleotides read TGTGCCACCAGCAGAGATGTAATGGCGGGAGCTTACAATGAGCAGTTCTTC. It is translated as CATSRDVMAGAYNEQFF.

The DNA for the CDR3 is TGCAGTGCTACCCGATTTAGCGGGAGGAAAAATGAGCAGTTCTTC. Protein product: CSATRFSGRKNEQFF. The chain uses TRBV20-1 and TRBJ2-1, with 10 bases matching TRBD2. V trimming: 4 bases; J trimming: 7 bases; junction bases outside the gene matches: 10. CDR3 length: 15 amino acids. Germline CDR1 reads DFQATT; CDR2 reads SNEGSKA (reference sequence).

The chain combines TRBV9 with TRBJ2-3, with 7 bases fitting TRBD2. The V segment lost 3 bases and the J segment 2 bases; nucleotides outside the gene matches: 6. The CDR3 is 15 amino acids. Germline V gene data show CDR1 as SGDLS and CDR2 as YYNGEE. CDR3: CASSAGTTNTDTQYF. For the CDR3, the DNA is TGTGCCAGCAGCGCCGGGACTACAAACACAGATACGCAGTATTTT.

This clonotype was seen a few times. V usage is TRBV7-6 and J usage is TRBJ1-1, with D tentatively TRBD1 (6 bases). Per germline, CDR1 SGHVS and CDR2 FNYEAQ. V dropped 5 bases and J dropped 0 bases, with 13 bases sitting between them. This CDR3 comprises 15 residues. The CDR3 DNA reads TGTGCCAGCAGCCCCCGGACAGAAATGAACACTGAAGCTTTCTTT. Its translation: CASSPRTEMNTEAFF. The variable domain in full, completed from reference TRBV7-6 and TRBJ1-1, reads GAGVSQSPRYKVTKRGQDVALRCDPISGHVSLYWYRQALGQGPEFLTYFNYEAQQDKSGLPNDRFSAERPEGSISTLTIQRTEQRDSAMYRCASSPRTEMNTEAFFGQGTRLTVV.

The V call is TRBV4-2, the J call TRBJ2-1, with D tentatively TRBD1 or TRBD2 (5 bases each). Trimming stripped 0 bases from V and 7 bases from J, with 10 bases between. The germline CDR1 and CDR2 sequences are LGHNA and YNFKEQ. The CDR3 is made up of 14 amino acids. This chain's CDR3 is CASSQDFGANEQFF. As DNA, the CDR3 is TGTGCCAGCAGCCAAGACTTCGGGGCGAATGAGCAGTTCTTC.

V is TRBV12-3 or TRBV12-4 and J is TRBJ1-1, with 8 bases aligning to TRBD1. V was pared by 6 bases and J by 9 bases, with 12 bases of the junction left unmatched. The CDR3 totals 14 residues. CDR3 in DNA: TGTGCCAGCAGGCCTCTCGGACAGGGTGGGAAAGCTTTCTTT. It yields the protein CASRPLGQGGKAFF.

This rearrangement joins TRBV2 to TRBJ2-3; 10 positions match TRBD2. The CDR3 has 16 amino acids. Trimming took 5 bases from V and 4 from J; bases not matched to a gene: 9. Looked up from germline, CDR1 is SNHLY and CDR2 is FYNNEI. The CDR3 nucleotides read TGTGCCAGCAGTAGTCGTCTAGCGGGGGTCGCAGATACGCAGTATTTT. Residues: CASSSRLAGVADTQYF.

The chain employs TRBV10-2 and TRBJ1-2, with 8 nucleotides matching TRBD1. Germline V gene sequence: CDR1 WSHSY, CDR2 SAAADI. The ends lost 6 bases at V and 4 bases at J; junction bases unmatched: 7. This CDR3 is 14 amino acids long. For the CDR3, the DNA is TGCGCCAGCAGAGAATACACAGGGGGCTATGGCTACACCTTC. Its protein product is CASREYTGGYGYTF.

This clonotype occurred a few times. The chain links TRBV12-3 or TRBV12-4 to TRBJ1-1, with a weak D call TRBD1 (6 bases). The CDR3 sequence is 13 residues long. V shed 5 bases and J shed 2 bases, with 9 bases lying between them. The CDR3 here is CASSTGINTEAFF. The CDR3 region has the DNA TGTGCCAGCAGTACAGGGATAAACACTGAAGCTTTCTTT.

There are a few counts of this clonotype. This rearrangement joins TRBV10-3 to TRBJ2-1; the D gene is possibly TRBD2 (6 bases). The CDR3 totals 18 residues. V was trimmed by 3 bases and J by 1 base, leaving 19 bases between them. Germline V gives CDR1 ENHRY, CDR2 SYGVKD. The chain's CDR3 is CAISDGRTTPLSYNEQFF. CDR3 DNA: TGTGCCATCAGTGACGGACGGACTACTCCTCTTTCCTACAATGAGCAGTTCTTC.

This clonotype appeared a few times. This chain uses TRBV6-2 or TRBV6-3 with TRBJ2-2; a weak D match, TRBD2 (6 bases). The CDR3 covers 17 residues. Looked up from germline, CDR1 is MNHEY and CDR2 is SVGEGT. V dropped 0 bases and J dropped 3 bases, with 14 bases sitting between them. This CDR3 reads CASSYSLQRAYTGELFF. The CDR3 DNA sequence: TGTGCCAGCAGTTACTCGCTCCAGCGGGCCTACACCGGGGAGCTGTTTTTT.

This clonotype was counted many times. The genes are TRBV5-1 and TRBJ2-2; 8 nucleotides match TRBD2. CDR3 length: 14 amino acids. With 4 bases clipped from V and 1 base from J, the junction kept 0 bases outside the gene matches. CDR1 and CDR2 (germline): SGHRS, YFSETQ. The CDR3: CASSTSGNTGELFF. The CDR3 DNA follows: TGCGCCAGCAGCACTAGCGGGAACACCGGGGAGCTGTTTTTT.

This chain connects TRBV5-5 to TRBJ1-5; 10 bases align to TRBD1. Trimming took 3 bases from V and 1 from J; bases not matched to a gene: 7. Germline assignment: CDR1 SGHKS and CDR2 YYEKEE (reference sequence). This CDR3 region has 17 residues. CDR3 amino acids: CASSSDRGYWSNQPQHF. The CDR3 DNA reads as TGTGCCAGCAGCTCGGACAGGGGGTATTGGAGCAATCAGCCCCAGCATTTT.

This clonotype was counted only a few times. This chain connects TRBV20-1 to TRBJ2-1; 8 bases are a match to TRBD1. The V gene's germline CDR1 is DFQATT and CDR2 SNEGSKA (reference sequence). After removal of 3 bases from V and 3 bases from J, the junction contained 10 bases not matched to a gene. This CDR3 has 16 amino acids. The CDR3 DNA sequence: TGCAGTGCTAGTTATCTCGGACAGGGCAACTACAATGAGCAGTTCTTC. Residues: CSASYLGQGNYNEQFF.

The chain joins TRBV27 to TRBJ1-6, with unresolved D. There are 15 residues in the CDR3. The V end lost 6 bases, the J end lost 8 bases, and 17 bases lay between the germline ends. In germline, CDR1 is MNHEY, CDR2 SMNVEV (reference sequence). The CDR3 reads CASRPTVGMDSPLHF. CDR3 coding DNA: TGTGCCAGCAGACCCACGGTAGGGATGGATTCACCCCTCCACTTT.

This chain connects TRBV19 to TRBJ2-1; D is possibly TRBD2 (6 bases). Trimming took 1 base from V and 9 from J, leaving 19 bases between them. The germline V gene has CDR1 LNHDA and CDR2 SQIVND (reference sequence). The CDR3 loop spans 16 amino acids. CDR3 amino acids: CASSIGRRGSKSEQFF. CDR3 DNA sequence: TGTGCCAGTAGTATAGGTCGGAGGGGATCTAAGAGTGAGCAGTTCTTC.

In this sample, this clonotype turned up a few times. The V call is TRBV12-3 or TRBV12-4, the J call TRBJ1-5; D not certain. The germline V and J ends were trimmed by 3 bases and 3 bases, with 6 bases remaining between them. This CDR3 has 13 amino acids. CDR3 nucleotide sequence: TGTGCCAGCAGTTTTGGGTACAATCAGCCCCAGCATTTT. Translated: CASSFGYNQPQHF.

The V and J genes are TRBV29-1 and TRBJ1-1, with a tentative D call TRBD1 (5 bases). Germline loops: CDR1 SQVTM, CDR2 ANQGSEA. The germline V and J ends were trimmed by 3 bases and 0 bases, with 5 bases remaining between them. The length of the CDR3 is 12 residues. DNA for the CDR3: TGCAGCGTTGACAGGGTGAACACTGAAGCTTTCTTT. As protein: CSVDRVNTEAFF.

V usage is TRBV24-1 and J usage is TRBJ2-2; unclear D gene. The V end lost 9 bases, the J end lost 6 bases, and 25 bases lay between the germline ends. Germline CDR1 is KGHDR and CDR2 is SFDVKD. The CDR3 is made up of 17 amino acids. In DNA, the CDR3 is TGTGCCACCTCGCGCGGAGCCCTGTCAACATTTGCCGGGGAGCTGTTTTTT. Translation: CATSRGALSTFAGELFF.

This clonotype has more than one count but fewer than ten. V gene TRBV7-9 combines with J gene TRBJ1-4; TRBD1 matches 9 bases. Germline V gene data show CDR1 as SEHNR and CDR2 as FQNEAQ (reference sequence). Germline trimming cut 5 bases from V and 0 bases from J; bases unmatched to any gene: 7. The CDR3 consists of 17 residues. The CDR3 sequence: CASSRQGVRATNEKLFF. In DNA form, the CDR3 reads TGTGCCAGCAGCAGACAGGGGGTGAGAGCAACTAATGAAAAACTGTTTTTT. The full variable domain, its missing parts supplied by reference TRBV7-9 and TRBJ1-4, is DTGVSQNPRHKITKRGQNVTFRCDPISEHNRLYWYRQTLGQGPEFLTYFQNEAQLEKSRLLSDRFSAERPKGSFSTLEIQRTEQGDSAMYLCASSRQGVRATNEKLFFGSGTQLSVL.

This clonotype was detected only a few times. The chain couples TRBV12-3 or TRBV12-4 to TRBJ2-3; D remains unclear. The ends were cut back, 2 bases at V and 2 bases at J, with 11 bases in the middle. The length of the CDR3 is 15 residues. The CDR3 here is CASSLNRATTDTQYF. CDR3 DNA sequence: TGTGCCAGCAGTTTAAATCGAGCAACCACAGATACGCAGTATTTT.

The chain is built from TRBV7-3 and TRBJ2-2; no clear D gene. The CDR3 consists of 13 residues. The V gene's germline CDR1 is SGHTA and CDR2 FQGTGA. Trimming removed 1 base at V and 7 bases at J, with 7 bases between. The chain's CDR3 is CASSLNRHGELFF. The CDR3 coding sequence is TGTGCCAGCAGCTTAAATCGACACGGGGAGCTGTTTTTT.

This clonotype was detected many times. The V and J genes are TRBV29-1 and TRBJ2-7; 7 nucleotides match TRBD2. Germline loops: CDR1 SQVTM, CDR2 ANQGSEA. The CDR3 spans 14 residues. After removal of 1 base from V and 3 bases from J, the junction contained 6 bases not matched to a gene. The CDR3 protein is CSVEGEGLGYEQYF. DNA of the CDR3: TGCAGCGTTGAAGGGGAGGGGTTAGGCTACGAGCAGTACTTC.

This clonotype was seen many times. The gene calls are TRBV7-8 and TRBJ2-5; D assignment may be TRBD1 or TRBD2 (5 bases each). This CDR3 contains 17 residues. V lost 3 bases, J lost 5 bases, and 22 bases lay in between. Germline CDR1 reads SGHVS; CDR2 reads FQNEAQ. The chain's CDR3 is CASSFGTVELMGETQYF. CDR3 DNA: TGTGCCAGCAGCTTCGGGACGGTGGAACTTATGGGGGAGACCCAGTACTTC.

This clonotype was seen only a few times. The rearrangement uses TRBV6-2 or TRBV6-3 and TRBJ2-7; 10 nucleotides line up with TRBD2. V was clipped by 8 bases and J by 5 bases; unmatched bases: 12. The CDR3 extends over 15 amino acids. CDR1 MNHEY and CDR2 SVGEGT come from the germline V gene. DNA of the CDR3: TGTGCCAGCGCTTTCGGGCTAGCGGGAGTCGACGAGCAGTACTTC. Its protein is CASAFGLAGVDEQYF.

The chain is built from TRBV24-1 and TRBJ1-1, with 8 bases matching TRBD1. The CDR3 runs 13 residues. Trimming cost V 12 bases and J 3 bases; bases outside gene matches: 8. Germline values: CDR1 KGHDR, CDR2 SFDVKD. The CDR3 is CASQGGWHTEAFF. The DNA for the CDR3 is TGTGCCTCACAGGGGGGGTGGCACACTGAAGCTTTCTTT.

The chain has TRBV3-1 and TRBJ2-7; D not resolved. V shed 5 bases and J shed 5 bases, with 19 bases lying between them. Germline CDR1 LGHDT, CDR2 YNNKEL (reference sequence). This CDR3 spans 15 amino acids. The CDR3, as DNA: TGTGCCAGCAGCGTGAACTTAGAGTTACGGAACGAGCAGTACTTC. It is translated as CASSVNLELRNEQYF.

CDR3 bases: TGTGCCAGCAGTCACGACCAGGGGGAAGCTTTCTTT. Translation gives CASSHDQGEAFF. The chain has TRBV6-6 and TRBJ1-1, with a possible D match to TRBD1 (6 bases). Germline V CDR1 and CDR2: MNHNY, SVGAGI (reference sequence). V lost 5 bases and J lost 8, with 12 bases in between. CDR3 length equals 12 residues.